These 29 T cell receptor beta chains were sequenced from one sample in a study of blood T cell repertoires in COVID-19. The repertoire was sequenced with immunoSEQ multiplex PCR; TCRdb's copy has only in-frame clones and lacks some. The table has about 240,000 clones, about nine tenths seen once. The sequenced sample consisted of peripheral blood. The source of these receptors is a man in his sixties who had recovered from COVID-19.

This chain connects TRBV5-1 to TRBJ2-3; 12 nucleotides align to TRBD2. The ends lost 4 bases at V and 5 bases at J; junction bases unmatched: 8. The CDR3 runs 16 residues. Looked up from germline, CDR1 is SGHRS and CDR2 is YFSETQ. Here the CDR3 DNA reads TGCGCCAGCAGCACCAGACTAGCGGGGGCCGAAGATACGCAGTATTTT. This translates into CASSTRLAGAEDTQYF.

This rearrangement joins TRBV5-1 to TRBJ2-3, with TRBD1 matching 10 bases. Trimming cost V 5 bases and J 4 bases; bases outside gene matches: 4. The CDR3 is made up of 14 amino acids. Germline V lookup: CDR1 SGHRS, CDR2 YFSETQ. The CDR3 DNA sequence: TGCGCCAGCAGACGCGGACAGGGGGCAGATACGCAGTATTTT. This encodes CASRRGQGADTQYF.

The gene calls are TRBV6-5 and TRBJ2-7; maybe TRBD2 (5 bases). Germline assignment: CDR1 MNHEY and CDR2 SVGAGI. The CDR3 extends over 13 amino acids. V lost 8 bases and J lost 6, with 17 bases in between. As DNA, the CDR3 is TGTGCCAGCCGTCGCCAGAGTGGAGGCGAGCAGTACTTC. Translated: CASRRQSGGEQYF.

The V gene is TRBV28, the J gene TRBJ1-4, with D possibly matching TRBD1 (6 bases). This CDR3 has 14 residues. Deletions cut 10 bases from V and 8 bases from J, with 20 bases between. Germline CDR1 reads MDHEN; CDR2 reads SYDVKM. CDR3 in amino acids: CAIHGQGKQEKLFF. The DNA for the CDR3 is TGTGCCATCCATGGGCAGGGGAAACAGGAAAAACTGTTTTTT.

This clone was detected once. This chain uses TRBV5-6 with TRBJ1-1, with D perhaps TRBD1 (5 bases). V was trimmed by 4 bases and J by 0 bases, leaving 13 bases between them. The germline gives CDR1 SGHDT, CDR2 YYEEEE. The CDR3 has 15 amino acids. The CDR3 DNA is TGTGCCAGCAGCCCATCCGGGGGGTTGAACACTGAAGCTTTCTTT. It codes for CASSPSGGLNTEAFF.

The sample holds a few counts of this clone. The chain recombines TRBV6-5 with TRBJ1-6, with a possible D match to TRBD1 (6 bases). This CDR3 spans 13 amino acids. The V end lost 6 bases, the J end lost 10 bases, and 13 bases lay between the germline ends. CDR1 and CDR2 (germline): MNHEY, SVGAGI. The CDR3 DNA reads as TGTGCCAGCAGGCGGGGGGGCGAGTCACCCCTCCACTTT. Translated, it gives CASRRGGESPLHF.

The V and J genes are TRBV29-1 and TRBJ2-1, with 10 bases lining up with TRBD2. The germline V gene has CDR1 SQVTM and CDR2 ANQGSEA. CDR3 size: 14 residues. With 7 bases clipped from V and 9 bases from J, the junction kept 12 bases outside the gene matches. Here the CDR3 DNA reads TGCAGCGGAATAGCGGGGGGATTTGGAGGTGAGCAGTTCTTC. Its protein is CSGIAGGFGGEQFF.

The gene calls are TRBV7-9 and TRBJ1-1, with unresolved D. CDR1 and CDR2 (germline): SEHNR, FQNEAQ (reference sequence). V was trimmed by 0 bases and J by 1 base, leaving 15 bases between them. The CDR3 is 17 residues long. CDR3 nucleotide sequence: TGTGCCAGCAGCTTAGCGGTTTCCGGGGTTACGAACACTGAAGCTTTCTTT. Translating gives CASSLAVSGVTNTEAFF.

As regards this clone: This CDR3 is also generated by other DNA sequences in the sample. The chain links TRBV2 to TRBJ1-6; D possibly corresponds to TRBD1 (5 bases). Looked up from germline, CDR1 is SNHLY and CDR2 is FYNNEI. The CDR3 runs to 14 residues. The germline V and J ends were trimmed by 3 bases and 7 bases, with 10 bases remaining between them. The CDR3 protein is CASSEARVNSPLHF. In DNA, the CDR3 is TGTGCCAGCAGTGAGGCCAGGGTCAATTCACCCCTCCACTTT.

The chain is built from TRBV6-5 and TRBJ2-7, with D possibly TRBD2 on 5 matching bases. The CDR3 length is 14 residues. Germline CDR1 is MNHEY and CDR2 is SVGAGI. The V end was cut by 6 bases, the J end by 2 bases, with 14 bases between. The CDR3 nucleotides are TGTGCCAGCAGCAGTACGGGAATTCCCTACGAGCAGTACGTC. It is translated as CASSSTGIPYEQYV.

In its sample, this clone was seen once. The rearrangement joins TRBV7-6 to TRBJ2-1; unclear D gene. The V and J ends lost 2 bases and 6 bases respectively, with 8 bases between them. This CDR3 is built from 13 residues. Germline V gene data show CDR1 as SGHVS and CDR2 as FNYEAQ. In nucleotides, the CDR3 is TGTGCCAGCAGCTTATCGTTTCTCAATGAGCAGTTCTTC. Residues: CASSLSFLNEQFF.

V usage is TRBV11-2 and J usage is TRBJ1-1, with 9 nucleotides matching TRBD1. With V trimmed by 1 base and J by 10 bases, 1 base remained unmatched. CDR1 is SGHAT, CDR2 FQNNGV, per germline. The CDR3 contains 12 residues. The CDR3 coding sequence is TGTGCCAGCAGCTTAGTGGGACAGGGAGCTTTCTTT. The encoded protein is CASSLVGQGAFF.

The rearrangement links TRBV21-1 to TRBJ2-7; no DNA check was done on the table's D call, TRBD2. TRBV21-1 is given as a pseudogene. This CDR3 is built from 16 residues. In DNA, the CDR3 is TGTGCCAGCAGCCAAAAGCCCAGCGGGGGGCTAGCCGAGCAGTACGTC. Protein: CASSQKPSGGLAEQYV.

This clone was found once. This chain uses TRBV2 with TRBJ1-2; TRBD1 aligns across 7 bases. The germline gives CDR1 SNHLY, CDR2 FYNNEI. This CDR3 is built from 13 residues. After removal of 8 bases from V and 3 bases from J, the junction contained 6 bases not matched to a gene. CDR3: CASYSTGDYGYTF. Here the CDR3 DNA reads TGTGCCAGCTATAGCACAGGGGACTATGGCTACACCTTC.

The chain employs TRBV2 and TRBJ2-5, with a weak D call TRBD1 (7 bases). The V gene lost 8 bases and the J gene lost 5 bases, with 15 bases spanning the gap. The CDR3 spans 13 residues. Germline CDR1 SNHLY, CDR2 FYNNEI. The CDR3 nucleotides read TGTGCCAGCGCATTGGCAGGGGGGGAGACCCAGTACTTC. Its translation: CASALAGGETQYF. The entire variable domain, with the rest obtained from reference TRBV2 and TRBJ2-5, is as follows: EPEVTQTPSHQVTQMGQEVILRCVPISNHLYFYWYRQILGQKVEFLVSFYNNEISEKSEIFDDQFSVERPDGSNFTLKIRSTKLEDSAMYFCASALAGGETQYFGPGTRLLVL.

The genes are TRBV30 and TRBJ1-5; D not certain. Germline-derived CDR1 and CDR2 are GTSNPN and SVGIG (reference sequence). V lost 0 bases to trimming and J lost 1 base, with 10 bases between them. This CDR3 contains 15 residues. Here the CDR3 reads CAWSVHFGSNQPQHF. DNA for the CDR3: TGTGCCTGGAGTGTACATTTCGGGAGCAATCAGCCCCAGCATTTT.

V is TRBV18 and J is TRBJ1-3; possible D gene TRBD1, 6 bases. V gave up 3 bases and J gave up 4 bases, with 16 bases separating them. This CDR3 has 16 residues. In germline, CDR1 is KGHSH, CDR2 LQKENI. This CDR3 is CASSPLWGRGGNTIYF. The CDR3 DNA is TGTGCCAGCTCACCTCTTTGGGGGCGAGGAGGAAACACCATATATTTT.

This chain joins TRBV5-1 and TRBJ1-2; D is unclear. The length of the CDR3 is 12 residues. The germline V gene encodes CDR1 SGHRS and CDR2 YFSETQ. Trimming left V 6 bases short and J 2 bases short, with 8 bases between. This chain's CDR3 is CASKAGNYGYTF. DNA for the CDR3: TGCGCCAGCAAGGCGGGCAACTATGGCTACACCTTC.

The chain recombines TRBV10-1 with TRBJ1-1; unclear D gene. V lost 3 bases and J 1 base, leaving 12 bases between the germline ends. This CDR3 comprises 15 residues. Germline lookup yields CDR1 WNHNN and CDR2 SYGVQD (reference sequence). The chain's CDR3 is CASSDPGMGNTEAFF. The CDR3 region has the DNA TGCGCCAGCAGTGATCCGGGGATGGGGAACACTGAAGCTTTCTTT.

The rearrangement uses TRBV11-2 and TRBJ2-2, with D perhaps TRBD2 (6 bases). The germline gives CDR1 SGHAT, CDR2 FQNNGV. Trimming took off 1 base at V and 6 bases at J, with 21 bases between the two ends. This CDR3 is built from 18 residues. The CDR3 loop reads CASSLGSNRLVVPGELFF. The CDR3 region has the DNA TGTGCCAGCAGCTTAGGGTCAAATCGACTAGTGGTTCCCGGGGAGCTGTTTTTT.

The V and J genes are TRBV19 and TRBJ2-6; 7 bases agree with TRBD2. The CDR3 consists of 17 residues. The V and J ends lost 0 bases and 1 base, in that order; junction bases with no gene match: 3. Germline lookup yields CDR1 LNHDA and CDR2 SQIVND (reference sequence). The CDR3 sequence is CASSIDSGGSGANVLTF. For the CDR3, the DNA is TGTGCCAGTAGTATAGATTCCGGGGGGTCTGGGGCCAACGTCCTGACTTTC.

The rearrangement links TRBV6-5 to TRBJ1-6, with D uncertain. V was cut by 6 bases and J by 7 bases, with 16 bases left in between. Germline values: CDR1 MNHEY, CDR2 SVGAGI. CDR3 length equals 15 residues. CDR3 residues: CASSRLEVLNSPLHF. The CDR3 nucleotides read TGTGCCAGCAGCCGATTAGAGGTGTTGAATTCACCCCTCCACTTT.

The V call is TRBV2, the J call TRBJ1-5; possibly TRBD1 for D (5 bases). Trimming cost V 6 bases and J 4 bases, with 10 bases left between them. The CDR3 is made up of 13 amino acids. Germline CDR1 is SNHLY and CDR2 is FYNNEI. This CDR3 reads CASRRTLNQPQHF. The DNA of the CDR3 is TGTGCCAGCAGAAGGACACTAAATCAGCCCCAGCATTTT.

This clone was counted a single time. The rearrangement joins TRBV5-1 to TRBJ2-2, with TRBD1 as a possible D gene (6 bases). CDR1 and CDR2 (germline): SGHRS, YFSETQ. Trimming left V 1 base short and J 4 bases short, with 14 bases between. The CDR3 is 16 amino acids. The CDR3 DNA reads TGCGCCAGCAGCTTGTTTTTCAGGGGTACCACCGGGGAGCTGTTTTTT. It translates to CASSLFFRGTTGELFF. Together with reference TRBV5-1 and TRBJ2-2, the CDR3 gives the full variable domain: KAGVTQTPRYLIKTRGQQVTLSCSPISGHRSVSWYQQTPGQGLQFLFEYFSETQRNKGNFPGRFSGRQFSNSRSEMNVSTLELGDSALYLCASSLFFRGTTGELFFGEGSRLTVL.

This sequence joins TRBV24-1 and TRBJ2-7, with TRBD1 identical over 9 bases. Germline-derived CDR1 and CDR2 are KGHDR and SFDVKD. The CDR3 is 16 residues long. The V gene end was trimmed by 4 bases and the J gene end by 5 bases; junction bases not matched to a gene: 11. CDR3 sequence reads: CATSDPTGGKTNEQYV. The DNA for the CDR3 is TGTGCCACCAGTGACCCAACAGGGGGCAAGACTAACGAGCAGTACGTC.

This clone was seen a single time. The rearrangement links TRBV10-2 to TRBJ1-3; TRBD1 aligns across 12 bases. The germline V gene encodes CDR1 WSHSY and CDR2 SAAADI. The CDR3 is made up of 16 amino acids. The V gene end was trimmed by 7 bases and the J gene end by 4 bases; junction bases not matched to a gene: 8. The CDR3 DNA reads TGCGCCAGCAAGATGGGACAGGGGGCAGAAGGAAACACCATATATTTT. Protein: CASKMGQGAEGNTIYF.

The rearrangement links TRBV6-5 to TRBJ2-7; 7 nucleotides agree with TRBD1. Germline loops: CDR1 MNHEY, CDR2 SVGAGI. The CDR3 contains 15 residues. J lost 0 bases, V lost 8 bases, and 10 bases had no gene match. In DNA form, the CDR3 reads TGTGCCAGCGGAACTTTTGGACAGGCCTCCTACGAGCAGTACTTC. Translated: CASGTFGQASYEQYF.

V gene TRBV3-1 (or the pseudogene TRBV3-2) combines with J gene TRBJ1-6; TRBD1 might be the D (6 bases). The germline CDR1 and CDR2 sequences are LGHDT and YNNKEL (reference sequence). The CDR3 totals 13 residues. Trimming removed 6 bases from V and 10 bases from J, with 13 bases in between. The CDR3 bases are TGTGCCAGCAGTCAGGGTCAGGGGTCACCCCTCCACTTT. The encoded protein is CASSQGQGSPLHF.

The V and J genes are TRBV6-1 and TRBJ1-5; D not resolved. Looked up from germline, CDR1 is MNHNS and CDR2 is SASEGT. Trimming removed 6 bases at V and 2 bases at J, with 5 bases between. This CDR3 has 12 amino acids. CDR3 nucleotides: TGTGCCAGCAGGGCAGGCAATCAGCCCCAGCATTTT. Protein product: CASRAGNQPQHF.